The rows below give T cell receptor beta chains drawn from one sample of a study of beta chain features in type 1 diabetes. The assay was immunoSEQ multiplex PCR, and TCRdb's table has in-frame clones only and misses some. The sample includes 150,000 or so clones, 9% to 10% seen only once; the top ten take approximately 0.69%. The specimen was central memory CD4+ T cells from blood. Source of these receptors: a woman between 40 and 50 years old in good health. CDR3s include the opening cysteine and the closing phenylalanine or tryptophan. D genes are given only for firm matches. Some rows mark clone size as missing; the rest say once, few, many or name a class of expanded clone.

V gene	D gene	J gene	clone size	CDR3 protein	CDR3 DNA
TRBV6-5	TRBD2	TRBJ2-3	-	CASNPLGLAPDTQYF	TGTGCCAGCAACCCCCTAGGACTAGCGCCAGATACGCAGTATTTT
TRBV6-5	-	TRBJ2-7	-	CASKQRGPTTGEQYF	TGTGCCAGCAAACAAAGAGGGCCTACCACGGGAGAGCAGTACTTC
TRBV7-2	-	TRBJ2-2	-	CASSPAASYRAGELFF	TGTGCCAGCAGCCCCGCCGCATCCTACAGGGCCGGGGAGCTGTTTTTT
TRBV10-1	TRBD1	TRBJ2-2	few	CASSDRGGTGELFF	TGCGCCAGCAGCGACAGGGGAGGAACCGGGGAGCTGTTTTTT
TRBV4-2	-	TRBJ1-1	few	CASSQGGVTEAFF	TGTGCCAGCAGCCAGGGGGGTGTCACTGAAGCTTTCTTT
TRBV7-9	TRBD2	TRBJ2-5	few	CASSPLLAGGQETQYF	TGTGCCAGCAGCCCCCTACTAGCGGGGGGCCAAGAGACCCAGTACTTC
TRBV6-5	-	TRBJ1-2	-	CASSTLAGGYTF	TGTGCCAGCAGTACCTTAGCCGGGGGCTACACCTTC
TRBV28	-	TRBJ1-2	few	CASSTGSVAYGYTF	TGTGCCAGCAGCACGGGGTCCGTAGCCTATGGCTACACCTTC
TRBV9	-	TRBJ1-2	few	CASSQDPEGYGYTF	TGTGCCAGCAGCCAGGACCCGGAGGGCTATGGCTACACCTTC
TRBV7-7	TRBD1	TRBJ2-7	-	CASSLGTGGPYEQYF	TGTGCTAGCAGCTTAGGGACAGGTGGCCCCTACGAGCAGTACTTC
TRBV7-2	-	TRBJ2-7	many	CASSPTTYEQYF	TGTGCCAGCAGCCCTACTACCTACGAGCAGTACTTC
TRBV7-2	TRBD1	TRBJ2-7	few	CASSNHAGGSYEQYF	TGTGCCAGCAGCAACCACGCAGGGGGCAGTTACGAGCAGTACTTC
TRBV5-1	-	TRBJ1-5	few	CASSLAGVNQPQHF	TGCGCCAGCAGCTTGGCAGGGGTGAATCAGCCCCAGCATTTT
TRBV12-5	TRBD1	TRBJ2-5	few	CASGRPGQGTETQYF	TGTGCTAGTGGCAGGCCGGGACAGGGGACAGAGACCCAGTACTTC
TRBV7-9	-	TRBJ1-1	-	CASSLVGGNTEAFF	TGTGCCAGCAGCTTAGTCGGGGGGAATACTGAAGCTTTCTTT
TRBV2	TRBD1	TRBJ1-3	few	CASSRDRGSSGNTIYF	TGTGCCAGCAGCCGGGACAGGGGAAGCTCTGGAAACACCATATATTTT
TRBV6-5	-	TRBJ2-6	-	CASRSQGFNVLTF	TGTGCCAGCAGATCTCAGGGTTTCAACGTCCTGACTTTC
TRBV9	TRBD2	TRBJ2-5	-	CASSVEVSGGPHQETQYF	TGTGCCAGCAGCGTAGAGGTCAGCGGGGGGCCCCACCAAGAGACCCAGTACTTC
TRBV2	TRBD2	TRBJ2-5	few	CASSRSGGFQETQYF	TGTGCCAGCAGTCGAAGCGGGGGATTCCAAGAGACCCAGTACTTC
TRBV5-1	-	TRBJ1-1	-	CASSLAGGVNTEAFF	TGCGCCAGCAGCTTGGCCGGGGGGGTTAACACTGAAGCTTTCTTT
TRBV5-1	TRBD1	TRBJ2-7	-	CASSFFLPGQATSYEQYF	TGCGCCAGCAGCTTCTTTCTCCCCGGACAGGCGACGTCCTACGAGCAGTACTTC
TRBV11-3	-	TRBJ2-3	few	CASSLLGGTQYF	TGTGCCAGCAGCTTACTAGGAGGTACGCAGTATTTT
TRBV5-1	-	TRBJ1-6	-	CASSRDQGRISPLHF	TGCGCCAGCAGCCGGGATCAGGGGAGAATTTCACCCCTCCACTTT
TRBV13	-	TRBJ2-7	few	CASSFRAAGVSYEQYF	TGTGCCAGCAGCTTTCGGGCGGCCGGGGTCTCCTACGAGCAGTACTTC
TRBV19	-	TRBJ2-1	-	CASSISLGGQFF	TGTGCCAGTAGTATTTCCTTGGGGGGGCAGTTCTTC
TRBV5-4	-	TRBJ1-2	-	CASSPGGGGYGYTF	TGTGCCAGCAGCCCGGGTGGGGGCGGCTATGGCTACACCTTC
TRBV5-1	-	TRBJ1-2	few	CASSVSQGEGYTF	TGCGCCAGCAGCGTATCACAGGGAGAAGGCTACACCTTC
TRBV7-9	-	TRBJ2-7	few	CASSLAAGSYEQYF	TGTGCCAGCAGCTTAGCGGCAGGGTCCTACGAGCAGTACTTC
TRBV5-1	-	TRBJ2-3	few	CAPQKGDYSTDTQYF	TGCGCCCCTCAAAAAGGCGACTACAGCACAGATACGCAGTATTTT
TRBV7-9	-	TRBJ2-5	few	CASSLGGQETQYF	TGTGCCAGCAGCCTGGGGGGCCAAGAGACCCAGTACTTC
TRBV7-2	-	TRBJ2-1	-	CASSSLQDGVNEQFF	TGTGCCAGCAGCTCCCTCCAGGACGGGGTTAATGAGCAGTTCTTC
TRBV28	-	TRBJ2-6	many	CAISTAADVLTF	TGTGCCATTTCGACAGCCGCCGACGTCCTGACTTTC
TRBV2	-	TRBJ2-7	-	CASRTGNYEQYF	TGTGCCAGCAGGACGGGGAACTACGAGCAGTACTTC
TRBV7-9	TRBD2	TRBJ2-5	many	CASSPFGGTYQETQYF	TGTGCCAGCAGCCCTTTCGGGGGGACCTACCAAGAGACCCAGTACTTC
TRBV9	-	TRBJ2-7	few	CASSVGQSSYEQYF	TGTGCCAGCAGCGTAGGACAGAGCTCCTACGAGCAGTACTTC
TRBV29-1	TRBD2	TRBJ2-5	few	CSVEERGGRETQYF	TGCAGCGTTGAAGAGCGGGGGGGCAGGGAGACCCAGTACTTC
TRBV9	-	TRBJ2-1	many	CASSGQTGEARYEQFF	TGTGCCAGCAGCGGCCAGACCGGGGAGGCCCGATATGAGCAGTTCTTC
TRBV28	-	TRBJ1-6	many	CASSPSQGWNSPLHF	TGTGCCAGCAGTCCCTCGCAGGGCTGGAATTCACCCCTCCACTTT
TRBV29-1	TRBD1	TRBJ1-2	-	CSVEATGMGYGYTF	TGCAGCGTTGAAGCGACAGGGATGGGTTATGGCTACACCTTC
TRBV9	-	TRBJ1-2	-	CASSVEQGDGYTF	TGTGCCAGCAGCGTAGAACAGGGAGATGGCTACACCTTC
TRBV5-1	TRBD2	TRBJ2-1	-	CASSTGTSGVNEQFF	TGCGCCAGCAGCACCGGGACTAGCGGGGTGAATGAGCAGTTCTTC
TRBV19	-	TRBJ1-5	-	CASSPLVAGRNNQPQHF	TGTGCCAGTAGTCCTTTGGTGGCAGGGAGGAACAATCAGCCCCAGCATTTT
TRBV5-4	TRBD1	TRBJ1-2	many	CASSLGQGNYGYTF	TGTGCCAGCAGCTTGGGACAGGGGAACTATGGCTACACCTTC
TRBV11-2	-	TRBJ2-5	few	CASSSVGATQTQYF	TGTGCCAGCAGCTCCGTGGGCGCCACCCAGACCCAGTACTTC
TRBV6-1	-	TRBJ2-1	-	CASTSRVNEQFF	TGTGCCAGCACCTCTCGGGTTAATGAGCAGTTCTTC
TRBV29-1	-	TRBJ2-5	-	CSVEPRGETQYF	TGCAGCGTTGAACCACGGGGGGAGACCCAGTACTTC
TRBV6-5	TRBD1	TRBJ1-2	few	CASSYGQGLSSYGYTF	TGTGCCAGCAGTTACGGACAGGGACTTAGTAGCTATGGCTACACCTTC
TRBV7-9	TRBD1	TRBJ2-3	-	CASDRGLGTDTQYF	TGTGCCAGCGACAGGGGGCTGGGCACAGATACGCAGTATTTT
TRBV5-4	-	TRBJ1-4	many	CASSETGTREKLFF	TGTGCCAGCAGCGAAACAGGGACACGTGAAAAACTGTTTTTT
TRBV7-2	-	TRBJ2-3	-	CASSLVPGKGAQYF	TGTGCCAGCAGCTTAGTCCCCGGGAAGGGGGCGCAGTATTTT
TRBV19	TRBD1	TRBJ1-5	many	CASTGQGRPERPQHF	TGTGCCAGTACCGGACAGGGACGGCCCGAGCGGCCCCAGCATTTT